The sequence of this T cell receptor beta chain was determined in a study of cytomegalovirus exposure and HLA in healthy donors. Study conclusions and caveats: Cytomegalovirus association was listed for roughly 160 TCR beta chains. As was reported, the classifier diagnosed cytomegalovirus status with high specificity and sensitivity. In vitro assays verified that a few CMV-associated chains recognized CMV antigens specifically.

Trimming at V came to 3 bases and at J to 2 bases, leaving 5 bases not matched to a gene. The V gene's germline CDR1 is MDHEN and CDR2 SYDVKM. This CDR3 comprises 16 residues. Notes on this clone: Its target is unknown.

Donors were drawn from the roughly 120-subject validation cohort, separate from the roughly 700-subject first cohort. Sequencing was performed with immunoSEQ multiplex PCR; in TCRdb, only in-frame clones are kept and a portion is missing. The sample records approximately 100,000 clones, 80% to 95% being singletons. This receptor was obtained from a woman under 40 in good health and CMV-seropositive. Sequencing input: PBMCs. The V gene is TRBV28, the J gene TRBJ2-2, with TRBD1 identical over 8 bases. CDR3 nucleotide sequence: TGTGCCAGCAGTTTTCTAGGACAGGGAAACACCGGGGAGCTGTTTTTT. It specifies CASSFLGQGNTGELFF.